The 21 T cell receptor beta chains listed next were all sequenced from one sample in a study of blood T cells in healthy people across ages. With a J-beta primer mix and a sample-barcoded 5' primer, a second PCR ran about 7 to 11 cycles. TCRdb independently ran MiXCR on the 5' RACE reads; one entry per CDR3 protein. The top ten clones hold about 19% of a sample with over a million distinct CDR3 sequences, under 45% of them seen once. The sequencing input was blood. Receptors originate from a woman aged 60 to 75 in good health.

This sequence joins TRBV5-6 and TRBJ2-5, with D tentatively TRBD2 (5 bases). Germline V lookup: CDR1 SGHDT, CDR2 YYEEEE. This CDR3 contains 12 residues. V lost 3 bases and J 11 bases, leaving 14 bases between the germline ends. Here the CDR3 DNA reads TGTGCCAGCAGCTCAACTAGACCTGAGCAGTACTTC. Amino acids: CASSSTRPEQYF. Looking up the rest from reference TRBV5-6 and TRBJ2-5 gives the full variable domain: DAGVTQSPTHLIKTRGQQVTLRCSPKSGHDTVSWYQQALGQGPQFIFQYYEEEERQRGNFPDRFSGHQFPNYSSELNVNALLLGDSALYLCASSSTRPEQYFGPGTRLLVL.

In regard to this clonotype: This may be a read error, as it is one base from a much larger clone. The V call is TRBV2, the J call TRBJ2-5; possible D gene TRBD1, 7 bases. Germline V CDR1 and CDR2: SNHLY, FYNNEI. The CDR3 spans 15 residues. V lost 5 bases, J lost 11 bases, and 24 bases lay in between. The CDR3 reads CASSSQGVEAGEQYF. The CDR3 DNA reads TGTGCCAGCAGTTCCCAGGGGGTAGAAGCGGGTGAGCAGTACTTC.

This clonotype was seen a handful of times. The CDR3 DNA follows: TGTGCCATCAATTCCCGGACTAGCGGAACCTCCTACAATGAGCAGTTCTTC. Encoded protein: CAINSRTSGTSYNEQFF. The chain recombines TRBV10-3 with TRBJ2-1; 10 nucleotides match TRBD2. The CDR3 has 17 residues. J gave up 0 bases and V 7 bases, and 9 bases lay outside the gene matches. Germline V gives CDR1 ENHRY, CDR2 SYGVKD.

The chain has TRBV29-1 and TRBJ2-1; D gene unclear. The CDR3 is made up of 13 amino acids. Trimming shortened V by 8 bases and J by 6 bases, and 17 bases separated the two germline ends. The germline CDR1 and CDR2 sequences are SQVTM and ANQGSEA. For the CDR3, the DNA is TGCAGCACTGGACCGAACCCGTTCAATGAGCAGTTCTTC. It is translated as CSTGPNPFNEQFF.

The chain combines TRBV4-3 with TRBJ2-3; 14 nucleotides line up with TRBD2. V lost 2 bases, J lost 5 bases, and 9 bases stayed unmatched. Germline loops: CDR1 LGHNA, CDR2 YSLEER. The length of the CDR3 is 18 residues. CDR3 bases: TGCGCCAGCAGCCAAACGGCCCCGGGACTAGCGGGAGAAGATACGCAGTATTTT. The encoded protein is CASSQTAPGLAGEDTQYF.

There are many counts of this clonotype. The chain uses TRBV7-3 and TRBJ2-7; D perhaps matches TRBD2 (5 bases). The CDR3 covers 14 residues. From germline, CDR1 is SGHTA and CDR2 FQGTGA. Trimming cost V 5 bases and J 6 bases, with 17 bases left between them. Here the CDR3 reads CASSLTGYQGEQYF. The CDR3 bases are TGTGCCAGCAGCCTCACGGGGTATCAAGGCGAGCAGTACTTC.

The CDR3 region has the DNA TGTGCCAGCAGTTATACCGGGACAGGGATTTCTGAAGCTTTCTTT. Its translation: CASSYTGTGISEAFF. The chain has TRBV6-5 and TRBJ1-1; TRBD1 matches at 9 bases. The V gene's germline CDR1 is MNHEY and CDR2 SVGAGI. The CDR3 runs 15 residues. V dropped 3 bases and J dropped 6; count of bases not matched to a gene: 8.

This clonotype was observed a few times. The J gene is TRBJ2-5, the V gene TRBV28, with a possible D match to TRBD1 (6 bases). The J call may be mistaken, given a closer DNA end match to TRBJ2-7. CDR3 length equals 15 residues. CDR1 MDHEN and CDR2 SYDVKM come from the germline V gene. The CDR3 protein is CASSWGQSHGDEQYF. Here the CDR3 DNA reads TGTGCCAGCAGTTGGGGGCAGTCGCACGGGGACGAGCAGTACTTC.

This clonotype was seen a handful of times. This chain links TRBV21-1 with TRBJ1-1; the table names TRBD1, a call not compared with the DNA. TRBV21-1 is a pseudogene segment. There are 14 residues in the CDR3. CDR3 sequence reads: CASSNPDITHEAFF. The CDR3 DNA is TGTGCCAGCAGCAACCCGGACATAACCCACGAAGCTTTCTTT.

The sample holds many counts of this clonotype. This chain links TRBV29-1 with TRBJ2-5; no clear D. Germline V gene sequence: CDR1 SQVTM, CDR2 ANQGSEA. Between the trimmed V and J ends, which lost 2 bases and 4 bases, there was a span of 11 bases. This CDR3 spans 13 amino acids. The CDR3 is CSVESGYRETQYF. The CDR3 DNA reads as TGCAGCGTTGAATCGGGTTATCGAGAGACCCAGTACTTC.

This clonotype showed up just a few times. V usage is TRBV11-1 and J usage is TRBJ2-6; 9 nucleotides match TRBD2. The CDR3 has 18 amino acids. J gave up 0 bases and V 0 bases, and 3 bases lay outside the gene matches. Germline V gives CDR1 SGHAT, CDR2 FQDESV (reference sequence). CDR3 DNA sequence: TGTGCCAGCAGCTTAGCGCTAGCGGGGACCTCTGGGGCCAACGTCCTGACTTTC. Amino acids: CASSLALAGTSGANVLTF.

The genes are TRBV4-3 and TRBJ2-1; the D gene is possibly TRBD1 (6 bases). CDR1 is LGHNA, CDR2 YSLEER, per germline. V lost 1 base, J lost 4 bases, and 11 bases lay in between. The CDR3 is made up of 15 amino acids. CDR3 coding DNA: TGCGCCAGCAGCCAAGGGACAGCGACTTACAATGAGCAGTTCTTC. It codes for CASSQGTATYNEQFF.

The V call is TRBV7-3, the J call TRBJ2-4; D is possibly TRBD2 (6 bases). The DNA end lines up better with TRBJ2-5; the J call may be wrong. Germline CDR1 is SGHTA and CDR2 is FQGTGA. The CDR3 contains 15 residues. CDR3 DNA sequence: TGTGCCAGCAGCTTAGTTGGGCGGGAACAAGAGACCCAGTACTTC. This sequence encodes CASSLVGREQETQYF.

This clonotype was picked up a small number of times. The V call is TRBV28, the J call TRBJ1-5; the D is unclear. There are 14 residues in the CDR3. Germline V gives CDR1 MDHEN, CDR2 SYDVKM. V lost 6 bases and J 0 bases, leaving 9 bases between the germline ends. CDR3 nucleotides: TGTGCCAGCAGCCGGCCGGATAGCAATCAGCCCCAGCATTTT. This codes for CASSRPDSNQPQHF.

The chain recombines TRBV25-1 with TRBJ2-4; unclear D gene. Looked up from germline, CDR1 is MGHDK and CDR2 is SYGVNS. The CDR3 covers 11 residues. Trimming took 4 bases from V and 8 from J, leaving 6 bases between them. The CDR3 protein is CASSGRHIQYF. CDR3 DNA sequence: TGTGCCAGCAGTGGACGGCACATTCAGTACTTC.

CDR3 loop: CASSLHPDRGTQYF. The CDR3 nucleotides read TGTGCCAGCAGCTTACATCCGGACAGGGGGACCCAGTACTTC. The chain carries TRBV7-8 and TRBJ2-4; TRBD1 agrees at 9 bases. The J call may be mistaken, given a closer DNA end match to TRBJ2-5. The CDR3 length is 14 residues. Germline lookup yields CDR1 SGHVS and CDR2 FQNEAQ.

V is TRBV5-6 and J is TRBJ1-2; D is unresolved. V lost 4 bases and J 6 bases, leaving 16 bases between the germline ends. This CDR3 is built from 14 residues. In germline, CDR1 is SGHDT, CDR2 YYEEEE. In DNA, the CDR3 is TGTGCCAGCAGCGTCTTATTGGACGTCGATGGCTACACCTTC. Translated, it gives CASSVLLDVDGYTF. Supplemented by reference TRBV5-6 and TRBJ1-2, the full variable domain reads DAGVTQSPTHLIKTRGQQVTLRCSPKSGHDTVSWYQQALGQGPQFIFQYYEEEERQRGNFPDRFSGHQFPNYSSELNVNALLLGDSALYLCASSVLLDVDGYTFGSGTRLTVV.

The rearrangement uses TRBV7-2 and TRBJ2-7; TRBD1 matches at 7 bases. The germline V gene encodes CDR1 SGHTA and CDR2 FQGNSA. The CDR3 totals 13 residues. V dropped 6 bases and J dropped 2; count of bases not matched to a gene: 4. As DNA, the CDR3 is TGTGCCAGCAGAGGACAGGAGCCCTACGAGCAGTACTTC. Encoded protein: CASRGQEPYEQYF.

In regard to this clonotype: An end of the junction does not agree with germline; a read error may underlie this. This chain links TRBV28 with TRBJ2-7, with D perhaps TRBD1 or TRBD2 (5 bases each). The CDR3 runs 14 residues. CDR1 and CDR2 from the germline V gene are MDHEN and SYDVKM. CDR3 region: CASRPPTVDYGQYF. DNA of the CDR3: TGTGCCAGCCGCCCACCGACAGTTGACTACGGGCAGTACTTC.

This chain links TRBV12-3 or TRBV12-4 with TRBJ2-1, with 10 bases lining up with TRBD2. Trimming at V came to 10 bases and at J to 5 bases, leaving 20 bases not matched to a gene. This CDR3 comprises 18 residues. In nucleotides, the CDR3 is TGTGCCACCCTCAGGGGGAGCGGGAGGGCCGCGGGCCACAATGAGCAGTTCTTC. Encoded protein: CATLRGSGRAAGHNEQFF.

The rearrangement uses TRBV24-1 and TRBJ2-1, with 7 bases lining up with TRBD1. There are 16 residues in the CDR3. The V and J ends lost 4 bases and 6 bases, in that order; junction bases with no gene match: 11. Germline-derived CDR1 and CDR2 are KGHDR and SFDVKD. Written as DNA, the CDR3 is TGTGCCACCAGTGACCTCAGACAGGGAGCCTGCAATGAGCAGTTCTTC. Protein: CATSDLRQGACNEQFF.